This T cell receptor (beta chain) was recorded in a study of blood T cell repertoires in COVID-19. Study at large: From the United States, Italy and Spain came samples of acute and convalescent COVID-19.

This CDR3 is 13 amino acids long. Germline lookup yields CDR1 LGHDT and CDR2 YNNKEL (reference sequence). The V segment lost 4 bases and the J segment 10 bases; nucleotides outside the gene matches: 6. Residents of about two dozen US areas, aged about 18 to 95 years, made up the participants. Grouping used clinical history reported by participants in a survey and questionnaire. In the original analysis: Counts of nucleated cells, estimated from reference gene primer amplification, were obtained. Repertoires were generated with immunoSEQ multiplex PCR, while TCRdb's copy carries only in-frame clones and drops some. V and J calls and clone size follow that table, whereas D and trimming were derived from the DNA. The sample lists 380,000 or so clones; around 90% were seen once.

The chain has TRBV3-1 (or the pseudogene TRBV3-2) and TRBJ1-1; 10 bases align to TRBD1. Sample: PBMCs or T cells enriched from blood (not recorded which). This TCR derives from a middle-aged woman with acute COVID-19. The CDR3 DNA reads TGTGCCAGCAGCCGTAACCGGGACAGGGGAGCTTTCTTT. Translating gives CASSRNRDRGAFF.